This T cell receptor (beta chain) was obtained from a study of CD8+CD57+ T cells in acquired aplastic anemia. About the research overall: Across the sorted CD4+ and CD8+ cells, DNA amounts averaged around 3.2 ug. The study, taken as a whole, reports: Patients and controls were not found to differ significantly in CD8+ Simpson's diversity.

V shed 6 bases, J shed 11 bases, and the junction held 10 bases outside the gene matches. There are 13 residues in the CDR3. Germline CDR1 and CDR2: WNHNN and SYGVQD (reference sequence). Notes on this clonotype: Its matching antigen is unknown.

Genomic DNA templated the TCR beta VDJ and CDR3 profiling. TCRdb used MiXCR to reprocess the reads, holding one entry per CDR3 protein. The sample lists approximately 130,000 distinct CDR3 sequences; around two fifths were seen once. Sequenced: sorted CD4+, CD8+, or CD8+CD57+ T cells (not recorded which) from PBMCs. The chain recombines TRBV10-1 with TRBJ2-3, with 8 bases matching TRBD1. The TCR comes from a human donor in good health, serving as a control. Here the CDR3 reads CASRTGTGGLQYF. CDR3 in DNA: TGCGCCAGCAGGACCGGGACAGGCGGACTGCAGTATTTT.